This T cell receptor beta chain was observed in a study of cytomegalovirus exposure and HLA in healthy donors. Use of 60 Vbeta and 13 Jbeta primers characterized the PCR. Profiling relied on immunoSEQ multiplex PCR, and the TCRdb table lists in-frame clones only, not all of them. Counted here are 50,000 to 55,000 clones, 81% occurring once; the ten biggest clones make up approximately 2.5%. General study findings and limits: HLA alleles were associated with roughly 15,000 TCR beta sequences in a later analysis at 0.05 false discovery rate. An ancestry cluster, one associated with Asian ancestry, reportedly showed fewer N-insertions than the roughly 670-donor mean in a later analysis.

The ends were cut back, 0 bases at V and 5 bases at J, with 12 bases in the middle. The CDR3 is 15 amino acids. In germline, CDR1 is SGHDN, CDR2 FVKESK. A word on this clone: Its antigen is as yet unknown.

Sequencing was performed on PBMCs. This TCR derives from a boy aged 5-17 years in good health and CMV-seropositive. The chain has TRBV14 and TRBJ2-3, with D possibly TRBD1 on 5 matching bases. The CDR3 reads CASSQDKGQGDTQYF. DNA of the CDR3: TGTGCCAGCAGCCAAGACAAGGGGCAGGGAGATACGCAGTATTTT.